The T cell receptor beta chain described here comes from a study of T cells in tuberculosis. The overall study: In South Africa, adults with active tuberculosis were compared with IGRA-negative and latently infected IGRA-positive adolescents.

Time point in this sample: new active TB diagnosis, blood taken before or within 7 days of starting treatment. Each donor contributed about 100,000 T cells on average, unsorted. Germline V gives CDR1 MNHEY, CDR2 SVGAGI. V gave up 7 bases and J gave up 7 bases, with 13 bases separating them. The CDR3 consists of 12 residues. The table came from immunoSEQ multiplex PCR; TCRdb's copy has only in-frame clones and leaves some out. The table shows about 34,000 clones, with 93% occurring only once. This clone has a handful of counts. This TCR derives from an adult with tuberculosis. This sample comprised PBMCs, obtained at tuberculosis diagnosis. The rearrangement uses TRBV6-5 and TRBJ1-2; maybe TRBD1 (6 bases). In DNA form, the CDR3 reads TGTGCCAGCAACGGGGGGGCTGGTGGCTACACCTTC. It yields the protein CASNGGAGGYTF.